One sample yielded the 28 T cell receptor beta chains listed below, sequenced in a study of read filtering for tumor transcriptome and immune sequencing. The library was built from about 400 ng RNA with molecular barcoded adaptors for alpha/delta and beta/gamma chains. TCRdb ran MiXCR on the reads and lists one entry per CDR3 protein. This table has tens of thousands of distinct CDR3 sequences, 20% appearing once. The sequenced sample was a population of CD138-negative cells sorted from bone marrow. The receptor set was obtained from a donor aged 40 or older with multiple myeloma.

The table lists this clonotype with many counts. The chain combines TRBV29-1 with TRBJ2-2; 11 nucleotides line up with TRBD2. The CDR3 is made up of 15 amino acids. V trimming: 1 base; J trimming: 8 bases; junction bases outside the gene matches: 6. Germline lookup yields CDR1 SQVTM and CDR2 ANQGSEA. The CDR3 DNA reads TGCAGCGTTGAAGGCCTAGCGGGAGGAGGAGGGGAGCTGTTTTTT. Its translation: CSVEGLAGGGGELFF.

This clonotype was detected only a few times. The rearrangement joins TRBV14 to TRBJ1-2; D is possibly TRBD1 (5 bases). Germline V gene lookup returns CDR1 SGHDN and CDR2 FVKESK. Trimming took off 3 bases at V and 4 bases at J, with 9 bases between the two ends. This CDR3 spans 13 amino acids. The CDR3 here is CASSQDISYGYTF. The CDR3 nucleotides read TGTGCCAGCAGCCAGGACATTTCCTATGGCTACACCTTC.

Regarding this clonotype: Because the CDR3 is missing its conserved closing phenylalanine or tryptophan, this is likely a read error. CDR3 in DNA: TGTGCCAGCGGTACTAGGGGCCCCTACAATGAGCAGTTCTCC. This codes for CASGTRGPYNEQFS. The chain is built from TRBV28 and TRBJ2-1, with D possibly called TRBD1 or TRBD2 (5 bases each). CDR3 length equals 14 residues. V lost 8 bases to trimming and J lost 2 bases, with 13 bases between them. Germline lookup yields CDR1 MDHEN and CDR2 SYDVKM.

This clonotype was recorded at least ten times. The chain is built from TRBV7-8 and TRBJ2-3, with 9 bases matching TRBD2. Germline CDR1 reads SGHVS; CDR2 reads FQNEAQ. There are 17 residues in the CDR3. V shed 5 bases, J shed 3 bases, and the junction held 12 bases outside the gene matches. CDR3 amino acids: CASSRLAAGGRTDTQYF. The CDR3 DNA reads TGTGCCAGCAGCCGACTAGCGGCGGGGGGGCGGACAGATACGCAGTATTTT.

In its sample, this clonotype was seen many times. The CDR3 DNA reads as TGTGCCAGCAGCTTGGCCCCACTGACAGAAAGCTACGAGCAGTACTTC. It yields the protein CASSLAPLTESYEQYF. The chain links TRBV5-5 to TRBJ2-7; D perhaps matches TRBD1 (5 bases). Germline lookup yields CDR1 SGHKS and CDR2 YYEKEE (reference sequence). The V and J ends lost 0 bases and 3 bases respectively, with 16 bases between them. The length of the CDR3 is 16 residues.

This clonotype was detected many times. J is TRBJ2-1 and V is TRBV10-1; a possible D gene is TRBD2 (6 bases). CDR1 WNHNN and CDR2 SYGVQD come from the germline V gene (reference sequence). Trimming removed 4 bases from V and 7 bases from J, with 20 bases in between. This CDR3 region has 16 residues. CDR3 in DNA: TGCGCCAGCAGTGGAACGGGAGTAGGGGTGGGGAATGAGCAGTTCTTC. Protein product: CASSGTGVGVGNEQFF.

Remarks on this clonotype: A much more abundant neighbour one base away suggests this may be a read error. The V gene is TRBV10-3, the J gene TRBJ2-3; D call uncertain. The germline V gene encodes CDR1 ENHRY and CDR2 SYGVKD. The CDR3 extends over 14 amino acids. The DNA for the CDR3 is TGTGCCATCAGTGAGGTCTCCGGCACAGATTCGCAGTATTTT. Translated, it gives CAISEVSGTDSQYF.

Notes on this clonotype: A much larger clone differs from this one at a single base, so this may be a read error. The chain employs TRBV7-8 and TRBJ2-2; TRBD2 matches at 8 bases. The CDR3 consists of 16 residues. CDR1 and CDR2 (germline): SGHVS, FQNEAQ. The CDR3 spells CASSPPLAANTGELVF. The CDR3 DNA reads TGTGCCAGCAGCCCTCCACTAGCGGCGAACACCGGGGAGCTGGTTTTT.

The sample holds many counts of this clonotype. The DNA for the CDR3 is TGTGCCAGCGGGACAGGGGGGAATTCACCCCTCCACTTT. Its translation: CASGTGGNSPLHF. The chain couples TRBV28 to TRBJ1-6, with 11 bases aligning to TRBD1. From germline, CDR1 is MDHEN and CDR2 SYDVKM. CDR3 size: 13 residues. Trimming took 8 bases from V and 7 from J; bases not matched to a gene: 1.

This clonotype has ten or more counts. CDR3 protein: CASRSGTSGINEQFF. The CDR3 nucleotides are TGTGCCAGCAGGTCCGGGACTAGCGGGATAAACGAGCAGTTCTTC. The chain carries TRBV6-5 and TRBJ2-1, with 13 bases identical to TRBD2. This CDR3 comprises 15 residues. From germline, CDR1 is MNHEY and CDR2 SVGAGI. Trimming at V came to 6 bases and at J to 10 bases, leaving 9 bases not matched to a gene.

This clonotype was detected many times. V gene TRBV5-1 combines with J gene TRBJ2-2; a possible D gene is TRBD1 (6 bases). V was clipped by 2 bases and J by 6 bases, with 11 bases between them. This CDR3 spans 14 amino acids. Germline V gene data show CDR1 as SGHRS and CDR2 as YFSETQ. As DNA, the CDR3 is TGCGCCAGCAGCTTAATACAGGGTGCCGGGGAGCTGTTTTTT. Translating it yields CASSLIQGAGELFF. Full variable domain (rest looked up from reference TRBV5-1 and TRBJ2-2): KAGVTQTPRYLIKTRGQQVTLSCSPISGHRSVSWYQQTPGQGLQFLFEYFSETQRNKGNFPGRFSGRQFSNSRSEMNVSTLELGDSALYLCASSLIQGAGELFFGEGSRLTVL.

This clonotype has ten or more counts. The chain employs TRBV28 and TRBJ2-3, with D perhaps assigned TRBD1 or TRBD2 (5 bases each). CDR3 length: 17 amino acids. Trimming cost V 4 bases and J 6 bases, with 23 bases left between them. Germline CDR1 is MDHEN and CDR2 is SYDVKM. The CDR3: CASSSQQATRLTDTQYF. The CDR3 coding sequence is TGTGCCAGCAGTTCACAACAGGCAACTAGGCTTACCGATACGCAGTATTTT.

There are many counts of this clonotype. The V and J genes are TRBV5-4 and TRBJ2-1; D call uncertain. V was shortened by 4 bases and J by 0 bases, with 11 bases between the two germline ends. The CDR3 has 15 amino acids. From germline, CDR1 is SGHNT and CDR2 YYREEE (reference sequence). The CDR3 nucleotides are TGTGCCAGCAGCCCATTTTCAACCTCCTACAATGAGCAGTTCTTC. Protein: CASSPFSTSYNEQFF.

The sample holds a few counts of this clonotype. V is TRBV20-1 and J is TRBJ2-7; no definite D call. Germline loops: CDR1 DFQATT, CDR2 SNEGSKA (reference sequence). The CDR3 has 16 residues. The V and J ends lost 0 bases and 2 bases respectively, with 17 bases between them. In DNA, the CDR3 is TGCAGTGCTAGAGATCCCCGGGCAGGAGACGCCTACGAGCAGTACTTC. As protein: CSARDPRAGDAYEQYF.

Points on this clonotype: Just one base apart from a much larger clone, this may be a read error. Likely a read error: the CDR3 ends without its conserved phenylalanine or tryptophan. The rearrangement joins TRBV29-1 to TRBJ2-3; D may be TRBD1 or TRBD2 (6 bases each). Between the trimmed V and J ends, which lost 7 bases and 4 bases, there was a span of 21 bases. The CDR3 sequence is 15 residues long. Germline V gene lookup returns CDR1 SQVTM and CDR2 ANQGSEA. The CDR3 DNA reads as TGCAGCGCCGGGGGCGGGGAGTTTGCTGCAGATACGCAGTATCTT. Translation gives CSAGGGEFAADTQYL.

This clonotype appeared many times. The chain links TRBV28 to TRBJ2-3, with TRBD1 identical over 10 bases. Germline V gives CDR1 MDHEN, CDR2 SYDVKM. With 5 bases clipped from V and 11 bases from J, the junction kept 13 bases outside the gene matches. This CDR3 is built from 15 residues. CDR3 amino acids: CASSTNRDRGIVQYF. The CDR3 DNA reads TGTGCCAGCAGTACTAACCGGGACAGGGGAATTGTGCAGTATTTT.

This clonotype has at least ten counts. The CDR3 here is CASRGRDRADTEAFF. DNA for the CDR3: TGTGCCAGCAGGGGCCGGGACAGGGCCGACACTGAAGCTTTCTTT. The gene calls are TRBV5-6 and TRBJ1-1, with 9 bases matching TRBD1. The CDR3 totals 15 residues. Germline values: CDR1 SGHDT, CDR2 YYEEEE. V was clipped by 5 bases and J by 3 bases; unmatched bases: 8.

As to this clonotype: A much more abundant neighbour one base away suggests this may be a read error. The CDR3 nucleotides read TGTGCCAGCAGCTTTTACAGGGGGAACACTGAAGCTTTCTTT. Encoded protein: CASSFYRGNTEAFF. The V gene is TRBV7-8, the J gene TRBJ1-1, with TRBD1 matching over 7 bases. In germline, CDR1 is SGHVS, CDR2 FQNEAQ. CDR3 size: 14 residues. Trimming at V came to 3 bases and at J to 1 base, leaving 2 bases not matched to a gene.

This clonotype came up many times. The chain links TRBV20-1 to TRBJ2-1; either TRBD1 or TRBD2 may fit D (5 bases each). V lost 8 bases and J 4 bases, leaving 12 bases between the germline ends. The CDR3 is made up of 12 amino acids. The germline CDR1 and CDR2 sequences are DFQATT and SNEGSKA (reference sequence). CDR3 in amino acids: CSPGRNYNEQFF. CDR3 coding DNA: TGCAGTCCGGGACGGAATTACAATGAGCAGTTCTTC.

The chain carries TRBV6-1 and TRBJ1-3, with 8 bases identical to TRBD1. V shed 1 base, J shed 4 bases, and the junction held 3 bases outside the gene matches. Germline V gene sequence: CDR1 MNHNS, CDR2 SASEGT. The CDR3 spans 15 residues. The CDR3 sequence: CASSEGDRSGNTIYF. In DNA form, the CDR3 reads TGTGCCAGCAGTGAAGGGGACAGGTCAGGAAACACCATATATTTT.

This chain connects TRBV21-1 to TRBJ1-1; TRBD1 is the table's D call and was not checked against the DNA. TRBV21-1 is a pseudogene locus. The CDR3 runs 14 residues. DNA for the CDR3: TGTGCCAGCAGCCCAGGAGGGACAGACACTGAAGCTTTCTTT. Translated: CASSPGGTDTEAFF.

CDR3 nucleotides: TGTGCCAGCAGCCCAGCCATCCCTCCCTACGAGCAGTACTTC. This sequence encodes CASSPAIPPYEQYF. V usage is TRBV7-6 and J usage is TRBJ2-7; D gene uncertain. CDR1 is SGHVS and CDR2 is FNYEAQ in the germline V gene. The CDR3 is 14 amino acids. V dropped 5 bases and J dropped 2 bases, with 13 bases sitting between them.

Points on this clonotype: A single base separates this from a much larger clone, so it may be a read error. The rearrangement joins TRBV21-1 to TRBJ2-5; the D call in the table, TRBD2, was not verified against the DNA. TRBV21-1 is a pseudogene segment. The CDR3 has 13 amino acids. The CDR3 nucleotides read TGTGCCAGCAGCAAAAACCGGCGGGGGACCCAGTACTTC. This gives the protein CASSKNRRGTQYF.

Note on this clonotype: The final CDR3 position lacks the conserved phenylalanine or tryptophan, pointing to a likely read error. The rearrangement joins TRBV3-1 to TRBJ2-5; unclear D gene. V was pared by 0 bases and J by 5 bases, with 16 bases between. Germline-derived CDR1 and CDR2 are LGHDT and YNNKEL (reference sequence). This CDR3 is 16 amino acids long. The CDR3 region has the DNA TGTGCCAGCAGCCAAGATGGGTCAGATTGGCTGGAGACCCAGTACCTC. As protein: CASSQDGSDWLETQYL.

This clonotype was seen ten or more times. This chain joins TRBV28 and TRBJ1-1, with no clear D. Per the germline V gene, CDR1 is MDHEN and CDR2 is SYDVKM. V lost 5 bases and J lost 1, with 5 bases in between. The CDR3 loop spans 12 amino acids. The CDR3 region is CASSVRNTEAFF. In DNA form, the CDR3 reads TGTGCCAGCAGTGTGCGGAACACTGAAGCTTTCTTT.

This clonotype was picked up many times. The genes are TRBV20-1 and TRBJ2-7; unclear D gene. Germline V gives CDR1 DFQATT, CDR2 SNEGSKA (reference sequence). V lost 1 base to trimming and J lost 0 bases, with 10 bases between them. This CDR3 is 14 amino acids long. CDR3 nucleotides: TGCAGTGCTAGAGTTAGGGTCGACTCCTACGAGCAGTACTTC. Translating gives CSARVRVDSYEQYF.

This clonotype was detected only a few times. The V gene is TRBV5-6, the J gene TRBJ1-5, with D unclear. Trimming pared 3 bases from V and 3 bases from J, leaving 10 bases between. Germline CDR1 reads SGHDT; CDR2 reads YYEEEE. The CDR3 sequence is 14 residues long. The CDR3 protein is CASSSRTVNQPQHF. Here the CDR3 DNA reads TGTGCCAGCAGCTCCCGGACGGTCAATCAGCCCCAGCATTTT.

At least ten counts were recorded for this clonotype. V is TRBV7-3 and J is TRBJ1-5; D gene uncertain. From germline, CDR1 is SGHTA and CDR2 FQGTGA. This CDR3 is built from 13 residues. Trimming removed 1 base at V and 9 bases at J, with 10 bases between. The CDR3 reads CASSLNAMGPQHF. The CDR3 region has the DNA TGTGCCAGCAGCTTAAACGCTATGGGGCCCCAGCATTTT.